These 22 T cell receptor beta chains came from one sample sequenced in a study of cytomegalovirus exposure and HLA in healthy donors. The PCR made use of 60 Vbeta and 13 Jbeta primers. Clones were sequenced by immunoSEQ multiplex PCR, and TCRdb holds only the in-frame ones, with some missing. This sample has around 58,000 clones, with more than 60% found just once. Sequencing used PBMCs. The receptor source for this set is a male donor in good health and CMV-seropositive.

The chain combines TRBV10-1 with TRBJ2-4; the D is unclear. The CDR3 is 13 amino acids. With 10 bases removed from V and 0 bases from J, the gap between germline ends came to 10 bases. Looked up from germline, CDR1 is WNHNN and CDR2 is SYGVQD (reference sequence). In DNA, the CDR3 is TGCGCCAACTTGGTTATAGCCAAAAACATTCAGTACTTC. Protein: CANLVIAKNIQYF.

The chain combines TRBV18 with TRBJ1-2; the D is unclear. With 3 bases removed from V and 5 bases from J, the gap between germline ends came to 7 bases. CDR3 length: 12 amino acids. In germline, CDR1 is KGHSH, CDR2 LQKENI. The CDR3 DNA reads TGTGCCAGCTCACCTTACGGGTATGGCTACACCTTC. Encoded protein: CASSPYGYGYTF. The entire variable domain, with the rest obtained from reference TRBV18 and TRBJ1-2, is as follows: NAGVMQNPRHLVRRRGQEARLRCSPMKGHSHVYWYRQLPEEGLKFMVYLQKENIIDESGMPKERFSAEFPKEGPSILRIQQVVRGDSAAYFCASSPYGYGYTFGSGTRLTVV.

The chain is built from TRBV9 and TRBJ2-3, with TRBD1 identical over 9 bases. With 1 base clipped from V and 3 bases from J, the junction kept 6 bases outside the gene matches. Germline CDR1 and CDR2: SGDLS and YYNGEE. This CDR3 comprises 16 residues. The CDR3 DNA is TGTGCCAGCAGCGTAACCGGGACAGGGAGGACAGATACGCAGTATTTT. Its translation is CASSVTGTGRTDTQYF. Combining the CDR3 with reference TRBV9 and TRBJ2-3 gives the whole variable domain DSGVTQTPKHLITATGQRVTLRCSPRSGDLSVYWYQQSLDQGLQFLIQYYNGEERAKGNILERFSAQQFPDLHSELNLSSLELGDSALYFCASSVTGTGRTDTQYFGPGTRLTVL.

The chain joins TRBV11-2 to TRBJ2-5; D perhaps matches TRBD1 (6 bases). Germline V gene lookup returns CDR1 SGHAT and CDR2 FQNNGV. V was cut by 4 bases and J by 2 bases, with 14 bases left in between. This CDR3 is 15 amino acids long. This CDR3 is CASSSIMTGQETQYF. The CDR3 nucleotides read TGTGCCAGCAGCTCGATTATGACAGGACAAGAGACCCAGTACTTC.

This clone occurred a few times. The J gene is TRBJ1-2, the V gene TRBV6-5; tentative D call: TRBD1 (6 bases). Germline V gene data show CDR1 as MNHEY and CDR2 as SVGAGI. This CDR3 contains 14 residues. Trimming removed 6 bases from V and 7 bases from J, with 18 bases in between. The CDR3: CASRDGQYETGYTF. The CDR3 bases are TGTGCCAGCAGGGACGGACAGTATGAGACTGGCTACACCTTC.

CDR3 sequence: CASSYPHGVEAFF. The DNA of the CDR3 is TGTGCCAGCAGTTACCCCCACGGGGTGGAAGCTTTCTTT. This chain connects TRBV6-5 to TRBJ1-1, with D unresolved. CDR3 size: 13 residues. Trimming took off 2 bases at V and 8 bases at J, with 12 bases between the two ends. Germline CDR1 and CDR2: MNHEY and SVGAGI.

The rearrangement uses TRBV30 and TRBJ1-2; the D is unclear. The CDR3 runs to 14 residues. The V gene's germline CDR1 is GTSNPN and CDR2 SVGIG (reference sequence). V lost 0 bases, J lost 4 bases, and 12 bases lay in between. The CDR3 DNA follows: TGTGCCTGGAGTGTGACGTCGGGAAGCTATGGCTACACCTTC. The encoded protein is CAWSVTSGSYGYTF.

In DNA form, the CDR3 reads TGTGCCAGCAGCTTAGAAGTGGGGCGAAACACCATATATTTT. It encodes CASSLEVGRNTIYF. V gene TRBV7-8 combines with J gene TRBJ1-3; TRBD1 is a possible D gene (5 bases). The germline CDR1 and CDR2 sequences are SGHVS and FQNEAQ. Trimming shortened V by 1 base and J by 5 bases, and 9 bases separated the two germline ends. The length of the CDR3 is 14 residues.

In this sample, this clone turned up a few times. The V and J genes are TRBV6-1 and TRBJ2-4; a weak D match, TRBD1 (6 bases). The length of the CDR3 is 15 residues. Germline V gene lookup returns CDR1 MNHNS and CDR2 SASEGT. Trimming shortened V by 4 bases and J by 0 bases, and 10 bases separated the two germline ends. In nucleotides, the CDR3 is TGTGCCAGCAGTGCCCCCAGGGGAGCCAAAAACATTCAGTACTTC. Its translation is CASSAPRGAKNIQYF.

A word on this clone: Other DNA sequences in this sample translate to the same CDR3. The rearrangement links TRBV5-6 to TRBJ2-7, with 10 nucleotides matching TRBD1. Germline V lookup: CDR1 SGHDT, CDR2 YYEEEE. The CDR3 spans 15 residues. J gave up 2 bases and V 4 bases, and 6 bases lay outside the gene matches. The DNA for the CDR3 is TGTGCCAGCAGCCCCCTCGGACAGGGGGCCTACGAGCAGTACTTC. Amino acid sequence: CASSPLGQGAYEQYF.

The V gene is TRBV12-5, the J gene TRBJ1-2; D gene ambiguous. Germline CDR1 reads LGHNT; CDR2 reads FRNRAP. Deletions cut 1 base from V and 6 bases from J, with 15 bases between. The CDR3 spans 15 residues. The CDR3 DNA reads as TGTGCTAGTGGTTTGGGATCCCATAACAGAAATGGCTACACCTTC. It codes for CASGLGSHNRNGYTF.

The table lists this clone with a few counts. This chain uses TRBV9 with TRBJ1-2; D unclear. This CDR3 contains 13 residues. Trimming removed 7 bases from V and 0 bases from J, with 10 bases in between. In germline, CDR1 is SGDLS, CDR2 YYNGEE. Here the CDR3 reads CASADEANYGYTF. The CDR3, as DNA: TGTGCCAGCGCTGATGAGGCTAACTATGGCTACACCTTC.

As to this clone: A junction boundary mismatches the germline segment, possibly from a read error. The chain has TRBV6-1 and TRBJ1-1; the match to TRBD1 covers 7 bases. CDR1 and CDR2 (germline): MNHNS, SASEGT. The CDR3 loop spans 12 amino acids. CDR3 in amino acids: CAGSFRQGRAFF. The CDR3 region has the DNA TGTGCCGGCAGTTTCAGACAGGGTCGGGCTTTCTTT.

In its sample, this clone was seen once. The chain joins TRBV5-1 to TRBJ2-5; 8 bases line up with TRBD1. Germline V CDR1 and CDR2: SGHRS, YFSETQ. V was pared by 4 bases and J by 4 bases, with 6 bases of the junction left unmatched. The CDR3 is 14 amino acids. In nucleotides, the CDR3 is TGCGCCAGCAGCCCAACAACAGGGGGAGAGACCCAGTACTTC. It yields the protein CASSPTTGGETQYF. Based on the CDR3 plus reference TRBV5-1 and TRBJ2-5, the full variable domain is KAGVTQTPRYLIKTRGQQVTLSCSPISGHRSVSWYQQTPGQGLQFLFEYFSETQRNKGNFPGRFSGRQFSNSRSEMNVSTLELGDSALYLCASSPTTGGETQYFGPGTRLLVL.

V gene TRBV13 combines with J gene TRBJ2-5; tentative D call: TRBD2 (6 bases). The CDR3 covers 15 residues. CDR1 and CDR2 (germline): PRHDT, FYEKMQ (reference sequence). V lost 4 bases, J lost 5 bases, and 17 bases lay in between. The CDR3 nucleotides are TGTGCCAGCAGCTCCCGAAGCGAGGAGGGGGAGACCCAGTACTTC. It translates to CASSSRSEEGETQYF.

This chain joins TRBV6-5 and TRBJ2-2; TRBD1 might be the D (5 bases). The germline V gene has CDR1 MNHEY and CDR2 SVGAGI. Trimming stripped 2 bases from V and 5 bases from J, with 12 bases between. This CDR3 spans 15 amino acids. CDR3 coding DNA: TGTGCCAGCAGTTACGGACCAGGGCGAACCGGGGAGCTGTTTTTT. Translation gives CASSYGPGRTGELFF.

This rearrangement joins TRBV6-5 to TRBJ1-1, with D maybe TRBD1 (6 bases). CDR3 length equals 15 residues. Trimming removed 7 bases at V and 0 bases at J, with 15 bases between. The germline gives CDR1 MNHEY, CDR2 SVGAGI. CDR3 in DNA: TGTGCCAGCAACTATAAGGGGGTCCTGAACACTGAAGCTTTCTTT. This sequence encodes CASNYKGVLNTEAFF.

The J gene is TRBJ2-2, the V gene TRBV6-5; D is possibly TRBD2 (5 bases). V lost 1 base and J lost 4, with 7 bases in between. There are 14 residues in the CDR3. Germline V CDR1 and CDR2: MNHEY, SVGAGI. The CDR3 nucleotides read TGTGCCAGCAGTTACTTGGGGAGCACCGGGGAGCTGTTTTTT. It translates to CASSYLGSTGELFF.

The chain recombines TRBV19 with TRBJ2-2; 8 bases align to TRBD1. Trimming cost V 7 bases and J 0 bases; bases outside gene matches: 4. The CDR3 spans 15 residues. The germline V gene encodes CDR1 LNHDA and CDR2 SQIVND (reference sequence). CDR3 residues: CASIRQGPNTGELFF. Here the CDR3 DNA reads TGTGCCAGTATCCGACAGGGGCCGAACACCGGGGAGCTGTTTTTT.

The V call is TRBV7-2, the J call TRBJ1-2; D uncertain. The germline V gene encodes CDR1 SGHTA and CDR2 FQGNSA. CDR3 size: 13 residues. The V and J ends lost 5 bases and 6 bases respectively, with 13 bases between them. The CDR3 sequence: CASSPGAYDGYTF. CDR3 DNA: TGTGCCAGCAGCCCAGGCGCGTACGATGGCTACACCTTC.

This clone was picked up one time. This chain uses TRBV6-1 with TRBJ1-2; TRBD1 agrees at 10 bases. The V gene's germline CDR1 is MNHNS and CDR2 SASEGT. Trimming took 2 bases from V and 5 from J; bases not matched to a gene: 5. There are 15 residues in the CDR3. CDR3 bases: TGTGCCAGCAGTGAATGGACAGGGGGATATTATGGCTACACCTTC. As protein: CASSEWTGGYYGYTF.

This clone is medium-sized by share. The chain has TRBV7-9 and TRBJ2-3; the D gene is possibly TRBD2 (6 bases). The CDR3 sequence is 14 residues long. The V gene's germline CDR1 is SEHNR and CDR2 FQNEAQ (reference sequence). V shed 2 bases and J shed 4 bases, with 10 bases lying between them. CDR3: CASSLTGGADTQYF. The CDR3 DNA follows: TGTGCCAGCAGCTTAACCGGGGGAGCAGATACGCAGTATTTT.